The clone carrying this T cell receptor beta chain was seen repeatedly, ten times or more. This sample stems from a study of T cells in Graves' hyperthyroidism and ophthalmopathy. Fresh peripheral blood, around 9.5 ml, yielded the PBMCs. RNA transcripts were the template for amplifying TCR beta CDR3 regions. Researchers ran a first-round RT-PCR on the TCR CDR3 using the HTBI primer set. In TCRdb, the multiplex PCR reads were re-called with MiXCR into one record per CDR3 protein. The table records roughly 700,000 distinct CDR3 sequences, roughly a third of them present only once. Trimming removed 0 bases from V and 4 bases from J, with 15 bases in between. From germline, CDR1 is ENHRY and CDR2 SYGVKD. This CDR3 spans 16 amino acids.

This receptor was obtained from a woman in her forties with Graves' hyperthyroidism. Sequenced input: blood. The rearrangement uses TRBV10-3 and TRBJ1-1; unclear D gene. CDR3 sequence reads: CAISESSGIPFTEAFF. The DNA of the CDR3 is TGTGCCATCAGTGAGTCTTCGGGCATCCCGTTCACTGAAGCTTTCTTT.